This TCR beta chain derives from a study of lymphopenia after photon versus proton radiotherapy. Germline-derived CDR1 and CDR2 are MNHNY and SVGAGI (reference sequence). This CDR3 has 13 residues. The V end lost 7 bases, the J end lost 5 bases, and 14 bases lay between the germline ends. Clones were sequenced by immunoSEQ multiplex PCR, and TCRdb holds only the in-frame ones, with some missing. The table lists roughly 57,000 clones, 83% of them singletons. Overall study findings and caveats: After lymphocyte nadir, photon-treated repertoires showed oligoclonal expansion, especially CD8+ Temra. Relative stability marked proton patients; photon patients lost diversity and naive cells.

As regards this clone: Its antigen is not known.

This specimen consisted of peripheral blood, obtained from a patient treated with photon-based radiotherapy. The chain joins TRBV6-6 to TRBJ2-5; no firm D call. This receptor was identified in a man aged 50-60 years with gastric cancer. DNA of the CDR3: TGTGCCAGCAAGTCCCCACAAAGTGAGACCCAGTACTTC. Translated: CASKSPQSETQYF.